Sequencing of this TCR beta chain was carried out in a study of OX40 agonist ivuxolimab in advanced cancers. Whole-study context: At doses from 0.01 to 10 mg/kg, patients were given intravenous ivuxolimab every 2 weeks.

Concerning this clone: Its antigen is as yet unknown.

Produced via immunoSEQ multiplex PCR; TCRdb's table is partial and in-frame only. The sample comprises tens of thousands of clones, almost 95% of which are singletons, and roughly a fifth rests with the top ten. Whole-study findings and limits: Both CD4+ and CD8+ T cell populations in blood had undergone clonal expansion by week 6 at 0.1 to 3.0 mg/kg. A proportion of nonresponders additionally exhibited low normalized T-cell clonal expansion.

Per germline, CDR1 LNHDA and CDR2 SQIVND (reference sequence). Germline trimming cut 6 bases from V and 6 bases from J; bases unmatched to any gene: 10. The CDR3 runs 15 residues. The chain couples TRBV19 to TRBJ2-7, with 11 positions matching TRBD2. Source: CD4+ or CD8+ T cells sorted from blood, taken in a trial of the OX40 agonist ivuxolimab. The source is an adult with an advanced solid tumor such as melanoma, head and neck, liver or kidney cancer. The CDR3 DNA sequence: TGTGCCAGTAGCACGTTACTAGCGGGAGACGGCGAGCAGTACTTC. It translates to CASSTLLAGDGEQYF. The whole variable domain, remainder taken from reference TRBV19 and TRBJ2-7, is DGGITQSPKYLFRKEGQNVTLSCEQNLNHDAMYWYRQDPGQGLRLIYYSQIVNDFQKGDIAEGYSVSREKKESFPLTVTSAQKNPTAFYLCASSTLLAGDGEQYFGPGTRLTVT.